A single T cell receptor (beta chain) is shown here with its context. This specimen comes from a study of T cells in tuberculosis. Repertoires were generated with immunoSEQ multiplex PCR, while TCRdb's copy carries only in-frame clones and drops some. The data hold tens of thousands of clones, with 85% to 95% observed a single time. What was sequenced was PBMCs. This receptor was taken from a donor aged 10-30 years with latent tuberculosis or without tuberculosis infection.

The CDR3 bases are TGTGCCAGCAGTTTAGGAGGGCAGGGCTATGAGGTTAGCAATCAGCCCCAGCATTTT. Its translation is CASSLGGQGYEVSNQPQHF. The rearrangement links TRBV27 to TRBJ1-5; perhaps TRBD1 as D (5 bases). The CDR3 is 19 amino acids. CDR1 is MNHEY and CDR2 is SMNVEV in the germline V gene (reference sequence). V gave up 2 bases and J gave up 0 bases, with 20 bases separating them.